One sample yielded the 19 T cell receptor beta chains listed below, sequenced in a study of T-cell memory formation after mild COVID-19. MiXCR was run by TCRdb on the 5' RACE reads, yielding one entry per CDR3 protein. This table has roughly 510,000 distinct CDR3 sequences, roughly a sixth appearing once. The sample was PBMCs or a T cell subset sorted from them (not recorded which). Receptors were obtained from an adult woman who had mild COVID-19 (a few samples of this study predate the infection). Cell type and time point are not known.

This clonotype has only a few counts. Sequence at one end of the junction differs from germline and may be a read error. The V and J genes are TRBV6-2 or TRBV6-3 and TRBJ2-7, with 8 bases lining up with TRBD2. This CDR3 is 11 amino acids long. Germline V gene sequence: CDR1 MNHEY, CDR2 SVGEGT. Here the CDR3 reads CASSYPGGLLF. Here the CDR3 DNA reads TGTGCCAGCAGTTACCCGGGGGGGCTACTCTTC.

The V and J genes are TRBV5-6 and TRBJ2-7; no clear D gene. Trimming removed 4 bases at V and 3 bases at J, with 14 bases between. Germline CDR1 and CDR2: SGHDT and YYEEEE. This CDR3 is built from 14 residues. CDR3 nucleotide sequence: TGTGCCAGCAGCCTCGGGCCCGAGGACTACGAGCAGTACTTC. It codes for CASSLGPEDYEQYF.

The V call is TRBV20-1, the J call TRBJ2-3; 8 positions agree with TRBD2. The CDR3 runs to 16 residues. The V segment lost 0 bases and the J segment 1 base; nucleotides outside the gene matches: 6. Germline values: CDR1 DFQATT, CDR2 SNEGSKA (reference sequence). This chain's CDR3 is CSARDRGAGGTDTQYF. The CDR3 DNA is TGCAGTGCTAGAGATAGGGGAGCGGGGGGCACAGATACGCAGTATTTT.

The chain joins TRBV5-4 to TRBJ2-5, with 11 nucleotides matching TRBD2. Trimming took 2 bases from V and 3 from J; bases not matched to a gene: 6. This CDR3 comprises 16 residues. Germline-derived CDR1 and CDR2 are SGHNT and YYREEE (reference sequence). The CDR3 sequence is CASSFRRLAGKETQYF. In DNA form, the CDR3 reads TGTGCCAGCAGCTTCCGTCGACTAGCGGGGAAAGAGACCCAGTACTTC.

In its sample, this clonotype was seen a few times. The CDR3 DNA reads as TGTGCCAGCAGCCAAGATTTAGGGAGTAACTACGAGCAGTACTTC. Its translation: CASSQDLGSNYEQYF. The chain has TRBV3-2 and TRBJ2-7; the DNA was not used to check the table's D call, TRBD2. TRBV3-2 is described as a pseudogene. The CDR3 covers 15 residues.

This clonotype came up a few times. The chain employs TRBV11-2 and TRBJ2-7; a weak D match, TRBD1 (6 bases). This CDR3 spans 15 amino acids. Germline V gene data show CDR1 as SGHAT and CDR2 as FQNNGV. Trimming removed 3 bases from V and 4 bases from J, with 16 bases in between. The CDR3 coding sequence is TGTGCCAGCAGCTTCCCGGACAGAGTAATGTACGAGCAGTACTTC. Translation: CASSFPDRVMYEQYF.

The chain recombines TRBV6-1 with TRBJ2-5, with 8 nucleotides matching TRBD2. The CDR3 is made up of 13 amino acids. The V segment lost 7 bases and the J segment 5 bases; nucleotides outside the gene matches: 6. The V gene's germline CDR1 is MNHNS and CDR2 SASEGT. The CDR3: CASMPAGDETQYF. The CDR3 nucleotides read TGTGCCAGCATGCCAGCGGGGGATGAGACCCAGTACTTC.

The genes are TRBV5-7 and TRBJ2-1, with 8 bases that match TRBD1. TRBV5-7 carries the ORF label, with uncertain function. Germline trimming cut 4 bases from V and 9 bases from J; bases unmatched to any gene: 9. The CDR3 is 14 residues long. The DNA of the CDR3 is TGTGCCAGCAGCATACCCGGACAGGGTCGTGAGCAGTTCTTC. Protein: CASSIPGQGREQFF.

The chain has TRBV7-6 and TRBJ2-5, with unresolved D. This CDR3 is built from 12 residues. V shed 8 bases and J shed 2 bases, with 9 bases lying between them. Looked up from germline, CDR1 is SGHVS and CDR2 is FNYEAQ. CDR3 region: CASFGLQETQYF. The CDR3 bases are TGTGCCAGCTTCGGCTTACAAGAGACCCAGTACTTC.

This clonotype has a handful of counts. The J gene is TRBJ2-7, the V gene TRBV12-3 or TRBV12-4; 7 positions match TRBD1. Trimming took 6 bases from V and 2 from J; bases not matched to a gene: 7. The CDR3 is 14 amino acids. Here the CDR3 DNA reads TGTGCCAGCAGAGAGGGGGCGCCAACCTACGAGCAGTACTTC. Translated, it gives CASREGAPTYEQYF.

This clonotype was counted between two and nine times. The chain recombines TRBV13 with TRBJ2-7, with 8 bases aligning to TRBD2. V gave up 4 bases and J gave up 6 bases; unmatched junction bases: 8. Germline V gene lookup returns CDR1 PRHDT and CDR2 FYEKMQ (reference sequence). This CDR3 is built from 14 residues. The CDR3 protein is CASSSLAVGVEQYF. The CDR3 nucleotides read TGTGCCAGCAGCTCACTAGCGGTGGGGGTCGAGCAGTACTTC.

The chain combines TRBV4-2 with TRBJ2-1; 15 bases align to TRBD2. Germline trimming cut 4 bases from V and 4 bases from J; bases unmatched to any gene: 8. The CDR3 loop spans 18 amino acids. Germline V gives CDR1 LGHNA, CDR2 YNFKEQ. In DNA form, the CDR3 reads TGTGCCAGCAGCCGCGGACTAGCGGGAGGGACAGGATACAATGAGCAGTTCTTC. Amino acids: CASSRGLAGGTGYNEQFF.

This clonotype was recorded a few times. V and J are TRBV5-1 and TRBJ2-1, with D uncertain. With 3 bases removed from V and 8 bases from J, the gap between germline ends came to 9 bases. The germline gives CDR1 SGHRS, CDR2 YFSETQ. CDR3 length equals 12 residues. The DNA of the CDR3 is TGCGCCAGCAGCTCCGGACGTTATGAGCAGTTCTTC. Its protein is CASSSGRYEQFF.

This clonotype was seen only a few times. The chain carries TRBV20-1 and TRBJ1-1, with a weak D call TRBD1 (6 bases). Germline V lookup: CDR1 DFQATT, CDR2 SNEGSKA (reference sequence). With 7 bases removed from V and 6 bases from J, the gap between germline ends came to 24 bases. This CDR3 has 15 amino acids. CDR3 in amino acids: CSVAETGMVTPEAFF. The CDR3 bases are TGCAGTGTTGCGGAAACAGGGATGGTGACCCCTGAAGCTTTCTTT.

The J gene is TRBJ1-2, the V gene TRBV9; 7 bases are shared with TRBD1. The J segment lost 5 bases and the V segment lost 2 bases, leaving 21 bases of the junction unmatched. Germline V gene sequence: CDR1 SGDLS, CDR2 YYNGEE. The CDR3 spans 19 residues. CDR3 DNA sequence: TGTGCCAGCAGCGTCGGGCAATCACCTAATAGGGGGCTATCATATGGCTACACCTTC. Translating gives CASSVGQSPNRGLSYGYTF.

This chain connects TRBV6-5 to TRBJ2-1; possibly TRBD1 or TRBD2 for D (6 bases each). CDR1 MNHEY and CDR2 SVGAGI come from the germline V gene. V dropped 7 bases and J dropped 0 bases, with 19 bases sitting between them. The CDR3 covers 17 residues. CDR3 in amino acids: CASTYSPRGGSYNEQFF. CDR3 coding DNA: TGTGCCAGCACCTACTCCCCCAGGGGAGGCTCCTACAATGAGCAGTTCTTC.

This sequence joins TRBV7-3 and TRBJ1-1; D might be TRBD1 (5 bases). CDR1 and CDR2 from the germline V gene are SGHTA and FQGTGA. The CDR3 totals 15 residues. V was trimmed by 0 bases and J by 2 bases, leaving 10 bases between them. This CDR3 reads CASSLTDRGNTEAFF. The CDR3 DNA reads TGTGCCAGCAGCTTAACTGACAGAGGAAACACTGAAGCTTTCTTT.

This rearrangement joins TRBV5-1 to TRBJ2-1, with a tentative D call TRBD1 (6 bases). The CDR3 has 14 residues. Germline V lookup: CDR1 SGHRS, CDR2 YFSETQ. Trimming removed 5 bases from V and 2 bases from J, with 11 bases in between. CDR3 sequence (DNA): TGCGCCAGCAGTGTGCAGGGGACCTACAATGAGCAGTTCTTC. It is translated as CASSVQGTYNEQFF.

The chain uses TRBV29-1 and TRBJ2-7, with TRBD2 matching over 7 bases. J was trimmed by 0 bases and V by 0 bases; bases with no gene match: 5. This CDR3 is 15 amino acids long. Germline V CDR1 and CDR2: SQVTM, ANQGSEA. The CDR3 DNA reads TGCAGCGTTGAAGAAGCAAGGGACTACTCCTACGAGCAGTACTTC. Protein: CSVEEARDYSYEQYF.